One sample yielded the 4 T cell receptor beta chains listed below, sequenced in a study of HIV-infected patients and healthy controls. Roughly three months, about 14 weeks, into antiretroviral therapy, follow-up blood was collected. Whole blood was used without fractionation, so all unsorted peripheral T cells were included. Reverse transcription used approximately 500 ng RNA and constant-region primers for alpha and beta. Alpha and beta chain libraries were made separately by chain-specific third strand synthesis with multiplexing indices. TCRdb itself ran the 5' RACE reads through MiXCR, one entry per CDR3 protein. Of around 4,300 distinct CDR3 sequences listed, around 5.5% are singletons. This specimen was blood, taken during antiretroviral therapy. All receptors come from an adult with HIV infection.

This clonotype is classed as medium-sized. The CDR3 region is CASSLAGDYTDTQYF. In nucleotides, the CDR3 is TGTGCCAGCAGTCTAGCGGGAGACTACACAGATACGCAGTATTTT. V and J are TRBV28 and TRBJ2-3; 10 bases are shared with TRBD2. With 5 bases clipped from V and 2 bases from J, the junction kept 4 bases outside the gene matches. Germline V gene data show CDR1 as MDHEN and CDR2 as SYDVKM. This CDR3 comprises 15 residues.

This clonotype was recorded many times. V is TRBV7-2 and J is TRBJ2-3; 9 bases line up with TRBD2. The V and J ends lost 5 bases and 3 bases, in that order; junction bases with no gene match: 15. This CDR3 has 18 residues. Germline-derived CDR1 and CDR2 are SGHTA and FQGNSA. CDR3 protein: CASSPLWAGGVGTDTQYF. CDR3 DNA sequence: TGTGCCAGCAGCCCCTTATGGGCGGGAGGGGTTGGGACAGATACGCAGTATTTT. Complete variable domain (other parts from reference TRBV7-2 and TRBJ2-3): GAGVSQSPSNKVTEKGKDVELRCDPISGHTALYWYRQSLGQGLEFLIYFQGNSAPDKSGLPSDRFSAERTGGSVSTLTIQRTQQEDSAVYLCASSPLWAGGVGTDTQYFGPGTRLTVL.

This clonotype counts as medium-sized. The genes are TRBV19 and TRBJ2-1, with D hard to call. This CDR3 region has 13 residues. V lost 5 bases, J lost 4 bases, and 9 bases lay in between. Germline assignment: CDR1 LNHDA and CDR2 SQIVND (reference sequence). For the CDR3, the DNA is TGTGCCAGTAGTTTCGGAGATTACAATGAGCAGTTCTTC. This sequence encodes CASSFGDYNEQFF.

The chain couples TRBV12-3 or TRBV12-4 to TRBJ2-3; D uncertain. The CDR3 spans 15 residues. With 4 bases removed from V and 4 bases from J, the gap between germline ends came to 15 bases. CDR3 amino acids: CASSYTATQADTQYF. The CDR3 coding sequence is TGTGCCAGCAGTTATACCGCCACCCAGGCAGATACGCAGTATTTT.